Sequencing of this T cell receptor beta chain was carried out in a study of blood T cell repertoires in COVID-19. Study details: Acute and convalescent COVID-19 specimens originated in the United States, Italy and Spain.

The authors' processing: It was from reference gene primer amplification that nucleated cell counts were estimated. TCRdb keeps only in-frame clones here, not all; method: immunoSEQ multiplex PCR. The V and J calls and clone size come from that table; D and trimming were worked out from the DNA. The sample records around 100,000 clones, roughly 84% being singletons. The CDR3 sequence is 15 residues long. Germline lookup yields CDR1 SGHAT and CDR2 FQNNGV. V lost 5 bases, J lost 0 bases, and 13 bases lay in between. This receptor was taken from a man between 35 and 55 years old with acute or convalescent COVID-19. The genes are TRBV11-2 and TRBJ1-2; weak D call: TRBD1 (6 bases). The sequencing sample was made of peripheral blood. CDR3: CASSIQGGANYGYTF. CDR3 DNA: TGTGCCAGCAGCATACAGGGTGGCGCTAACTATGGCTACACCTTC.